This is a list of T cell receptor beta chains from one sample in a study of cytomegalovirus exposure and HLA in healthy donors. Repertoires were generated with immunoSEQ multiplex PCR, while TCRdb's copy carries only in-frame clones and drops some. The sample yields around 67,000 clones, approximately 78% seen once. The sample comprised PBMCs. These receptors originate from a man younger than 35 in good health and CMV-seropositive. The CDR3 runs from the conserved cysteine through the conserved F or W. Each record gives: V gene, clone size, D gene, J gene, CDR3 DNA, CDR3 protein. A D gene is named only where the DNA matches it firmly. For some rows the clone size is stated as once, few or many, or as a class when expanded; others skip it.

TRBV4-1	NA	TRBD1	TRBJ1-1	TGCGCCAGCAGCCAAGTACCGGGACAGAAGAACACTGAAGCTTTCTTT	CASSQVPGQKNTEAFF
TRBV12-5	NA	NA	TRBJ1-2	TGTGCTAGTGGTGTTGGGCGAGGCTACACCTTC	CASGVGRGYTF
TRBV13	NA	NA	TRBJ2-1	TGTGCCAGCAGCTTAGGCCTCGGCGGTGAGCAGTTCTTC	CASSLGLGGEQFF
TRBV2	NA	TRBD1	TRBJ1-1	TGTGCCAGCAGTGGCGGCAGGGGGGACACTGAAGCTTTCTTT	CASSGGRGDTEAFF
TRBV2	NA	NA	TRBJ2-7	TGTGCCAGCAGTGTTACCTACGAGCAGTACTTC	CASSVTYEQYF
TRBV5-1	once	TRBD1	TRBJ2-1	TGCGCCAGCAGCCAGACCGGGACAGGGGTTGAGCAGTTCTTC	CASSQTGTGVEQFF
TRBV25-1	once	NA	TRBJ1-2	TGTGCCAGCAGTGAAGGGAGTGATTATGGCTACACCTTC	CASSEGSDYGYTF
TRBV7-9	NA	TRBD1	TRBJ1-4	TGTGCCAGCAGCTTGGGACAGCCGATCCAAAATGAAAAACTGTTTTTT	CASSLGQPIQNEKLFF
TRBV28	NA	NA	TRBJ1-5	TGTGCCAGCAGTACCGACAGGCGGGGCAATCAGCCCCAGCATTTT	CASSTDRRGNQPQHF
TRBV19	NA	TRBD1	TRBJ1-4	TGTGCCAGTAGTAAGGGGGCAGCTAATGAAAAACTGTTTTTT	CASSKGAANEKLFF
TRBV30	NA	TRBD1	TRBJ1-5	TGTGCCTGGGGGGACAGGGACGGGCAGCCCCAGCATTTT	CAWGDRDGQPQHF
TRBV6-6	NA	NA	TRBJ1-5	TGTGCCAGCAGTCCCTCGGAGACCGGTCAGCCCCAGCATTTT	CASSPSETGQPQHF
TRBV7-9	NA	NA	TRBJ2-7	TGTGCCAGCAGCTTAGGGGCAGGGCTAATCGACGAGCAGTACTTC	CASSLGAGLIDEQYF
TRBV2	once	NA	TRBJ2-7	TGTGCCACCACCGCGGCAGTGTACGAGCAGTACTTC	CATTAAVYEQYF
TRBV13	NA	TRBD1	TRBJ1-6	TGTGCCAGCAGCAACGGGACAGGGAGCTTGGCACCCCTCCACTTT	CASSNGTGSLAPLHF
TRBV5-4	NA	NA	TRBJ2-5	TGTGCCAGCAGCTCCTACCAAGAGACCCAGTACTTC	CASSSYQETQYF
TRBV19	NA	NA	TRBJ1-6	TGTGCCAGTACGCAGGGGAATTCACCCCTCCACTTT	CASTQGNSPLHF
TRBV5-1	NA	TRBD1	TRBJ1-2	TGCGCCAGCAGCACGGGAACAGGGGGCTATGGCTACACCTTC	CASSTGTGGYGYTF
TRBV7-2	NA	NA	TRBJ2-1	TGTGCCAGCAGCCTGGCCCAGTCGGGTGAGCAGTTCTTC	CASSLAQSGEQFF
TRBV18	NA	NA	TRBJ1-2	TGTGCCAGCTTTCATTCGGGGGTCGGCTATGGCTACACCTTC	CASFHSGVGYGYTF
TRBV6-1	NA	NA	TRBJ2-7	TGTGCCAGCAGTGAAGCGCTTGCAGGGACCTACGAGCAGTACTTC	CASSEALAGTYEQYF
TRBV5-1	NA	NA	TRBJ1-2	TGCGCCAGCAGCTTGATCGATGGTACAGGGGGCTACACCTTC	CASSLIDGTGGYTF
TRBV4-1	NA	NA	TRBJ1-1	TGCGCCAGCAGCCAAGATCGGGGGGTCAGCACTGAAGCTTTCTTT	CASSQDRGVSTEAFF
TRBV2	NA	TRBD1	TRBJ1-2	TGTGCCAGCAGTGAAGAGGGCCAGGGGGCGCATGGCTACACCTTC	CASSEEGQGAHGYTF
TRBV2	NA	NA	TRBJ2-5	TGTGCCAGCAGTCAGTACCAAGAGACCCAGTACTTC	CASSQYQETQYF
TRBV19	NA	NA	TRBJ1-6	TGTGCCAGCAGGGGTTATCCTTCACCCCTCCACTTT	CASRGYPSPLHF
TRBV11-2	NA	NA	TRBJ2-6	TGTGCCAGCAGCTCTTATTCTGGGGCCAACGTCCTGACTTTC	CASSSYSGANVLTF
TRBV5-6	NA	NA	TRBJ1-5	TGTGCCAGCAGCTCTTTGGCAGGGGACCAGCCCCAGCATTTT	CASSSLAGDQPQHF
TRBV6-5	NA	NA	TRBJ2-7	TGTGCCAGCAGCACAGGGAAGAGGCCTTACGAGCAGTACTTC	CASSTGKRPYEQYF
TRBV7-2	NA	NA	TRBJ2-5	TGTGCCAGCAGGTACGCTAAGGAGACCCAGTACTTC	CASRYAKETQYF
TRBV30	NA	NA	TRBJ1-1	TGTGCCTGGACCGCTGGTGGGCATACTGAAGCTTTCTTT	CAWTAGGHTEAFF
TRBV10-3	NA	TRBD1	TRBJ1-1	TGTGCCATCAGTGAATCCGGGACAGGGAACACTGAAGCTTTCTTT	CAISESGTGNTEAFF
TRBV9	NA	NA	TRBJ2-5	TGTGCCAGCAGCGTAGATCAGCCAGGGCTTGAGACCCAGTACTTC	CASSVDQPGLETQYF
TRBV13	NA	TRBD2	TRBJ2-1	TGTGCCAGCAGCTTAGGGACTAGCGAGAACAATGAGCAGTTCTTC	CASSLGTSENNEQFF
TRBV5-1	NA	NA	TRBJ1-1	TGCGCCAGCAGCCACATTTCGAACACTGAAGCTTTCTTT	CASSHISNTEAFF
TRBV6-4	NA	TRBD2	TRBJ2-3	TGTGCCAGCAGTGCTTCGGCAGCGGGGGGCACAGATACGCAGTATTTT	CASSASAAGGTDTQYF
TRBV6-1	NA	NA	TRBJ1-5	TGTGGGGGGGCGGCGGGGGGCAATCAGCCCCAGCATTTT	CGGAAGGNQPQHF
TRBV5-6	NA	TRBD1	TRBJ1-3	TGTGCCAGCAGGGCCGGGACAGGTCTAAGCATATATTTT	CASRAGTGLSIYF
TRBV5-4	NA	TRBD2	TRBJ2-2	TGTGCCAGCAGCGATATAGCGGGTCAGAACACCGGGGAGCTGTTTTTT	CASSDIAGQNTGELFF
TRBV30	NA	NA	TRBJ1-1	TGTGCCTGGAGTGTGGGAGGAACAGAGACTGAAGCTTTCTTT	CAWSVGGTETEAFF
TRBV7-3	once	TRBD2	TRBJ2-2	TGTGCCAGCAGCAACGGGACTAGCGGGGGCTTAGTCGGCACCGGGGAGCTGTTTTTT	CASSNGTSGGLVGTGELFF
TRBV6-1	NA	TRBD1	TRBJ2-3	TGTGCCAGCAACCGAGCGACAGGGAGCACAGATACGCAGTATTTT	CASNRATGSTDTQYF
TRBV30	NA	NA	TRBJ1-1	TGTGCCTGGACTCGGACAGAGAACACTGAAGCTTTCTTT	CAWTRTENTEAFF
TRBV6-5	few	NA	TRBJ1-2	TGTGCCAGCAGTTACTCGAGGGAGAGAGGCTACACCTTC	CASSYSRERGYTF
TRBV7-9	NA	NA	TRBJ1-1	TGTGCCAGCAGCCGCCTGGGGGGAGATGAAGCTTTCTTT	CASSRLGGDEAFF
TRBV2	once	NA	TRBJ1-1	TGTGCCAGTTCAAGGGGCTTGTTTGGGACTGAAGCTTTCTTT	CASSRGLFGTEAFF
TRBV19	once	TRBD1	TRBJ1-2	TGTGCCAGTAACCGGGACAGGGGAGGCTATGGCTACACCTTC	CASNRDRGGYGYTF
TRBV19	once	NA	TRBJ2-3	TGTGCCAGTAGTATAGTGATCGCGGATACGCAGTATTTT	CASSIVIADTQYF
TRBV19	NA	TRBD1	TRBJ2-1	TGTGTCAGTAGACGGGACAGCTCCTACAATGAGCAGTTCTTC	CVSRRDSSYNEQFF
TRBV4-1	NA	TRBD1	TRBJ1-2	TGCGCCAGCAGCCAGAACATGGGACAGGGGGAAGGCTACACCTTC	CASSQNMGQGEGYTF
TRBV7-2	NA	NA	TRBJ2-1	TGTGCCAGCAGCTTTTCGGGGGACTACAATGAGCAGTTCTTC	CASSFSGDYNEQFF
TRBV4-2	NA	NA	TRBJ2-5	TGTGCCAGCAGCCAAGAGCTAGACTACCAAGAGACCCAGTACTTC	CASSQELDYQETQYF
TRBV7-2	NA	NA	TRBJ2-3	TGTGCCAGCAGCCCCTATACAGATACGCAGTATTTT	CASSPYTDTQYF
TRBV10-2	many	NA	TRBJ1-1	TGCGCCAGCACTAGACGGGGGAACACTGAAGCTTTCTTT	CASTRRGNTEAFF
TRBV28	few	TRBD1	TRBJ1-1	TGTGCCAGCAGATCCCCGGGACAGGGGATCACTGAAGCTTTCTTT	CASRSPGQGITEAFF
TRBV6-6	few	NA	TRBJ1-5	TGTGCCAGCAGTTACTCGGGGGGGGCCCATCAGCCCCAGCATTTT	CASSYSGGAHQPQHF
TRBV6-4	large	TRBD2	TRBJ2-1	TGTGCCAGCAGCCCCCGGGACTCCGGGGGGGCGAGCGAGCAGTTCTTC	CASSPRDSGGASEQFF
TRBV4-1	NA	TRBD2	TRBJ2-5	TGCGCCAGTAGATCGGGACTAGCGCAAGAAGAGACCCAGTACTTC	CASRSGLAQEETQYF
TRBV5-1	NA	TRBD1	TRBJ1-1	TGCGCCAGCAGCTCGGGACAGGGGAGCCCTGAAGCTTTCTTT	CASSSGQGSPEAFF